This T cell receptor beta chain was recovered during a study of Graves' ophthalmopathy and Graves' hyperthyroidism (dated by TCRdb to the late 2010s). Notes on the research overall: Peripheral blood was collected at initial diagnosis, before any treatment. To explore V-J signatures that separate ophthalmopathy from hyperthyroidism, a discovery set of 95 to 100 patients was enrolled, consisting of 43 with ophthalmopathy and approximately 57 with stable hyperthyroidism. In total, over 130 blood samples were TCR-sequenced: approximately 40 ophthalmopathy, some 72 hyperthyroidism and roughly 17 hyperthyroidism-to-ophthalmopathy patients. An independent validation cohort comprised roughly 20 hyperthyroidism patients and 15 to 17 patients who later progressed from hyperthyroidism to ophthalmopathy. Once sampling was done, hyperthyroidism patients were given methimazole at a starting dose of 30 mg daily, while ophthalmopathy patients were given high-dose intravenous methylprednisolone. The study used signatures of the TCR beta repertoire to tell Graves' ophthalmopathy apart from Graves' hyperthyroidism and to predict which patients would progress to ophthalmopathy. T-cell repertoires of thyroid tissue and blood were compared in more than 5 hyperthyroidism patients. Results the study describes overall, beyond this receptor: Most expanded thyroid clonotypes with frequency above 0.001 were also detected in blood, suggesting blood repertoires may reflect the thyroid immune response. No statistical method was used to predetermine the sample size, and group allocation was not hidden from the investigators. In validation, the model predicted ophthalmopathy progression with 70.59% sensitivity and around 72% specificity; roughly 12 predicted patients were CT-confirmed with GO in a median of 6.5 months. The 13-signature model separated ophthalmopathy from stable hyperthyroidism with roughly 88% sensitivity and 81.08% specificity in cross-validation, and 80%/75% in the test set.

For repertoire sequencing, TCR beta CDR3 regions were amplified from RNA transcripts. The first round was an RT-PCR using HTBI primers with the Qiagen OneStep RT-PCR kit, and this first round was followed by a second-round multiplex PCR, then size selection and purification. The libraries underwent paired-end sequencing with 100 bp reads on an Illumina HiSeq2000. The source study handled its data this way. SOAPnuke was used to process the reads, removing any read that contained adapters or uncalled bases, had a mean Phred below 15, or lacked an exact match to the constant primer or identifier. COPE v1.2.5 was used to merge high-quality paired reads. Clonotypes were defined as unique nucleotide sequences and were aligned to IMGT TRB V, D and J references using MiTCR v1.1. Analysis was restricted to V-J combinations with a frequency above 0.0001, which covered roughly 99% of repertoires. A TCR clonal expansion and chaos score per V-J combination was defined as the ratio of F50 clonal expansion to chaos observed in the TCRdist matrix. Welch's t-statistics and random forest were used to reduce the features to around 13 V-J combinations, which were then used as input to a naive Bayes classifier. The similarity between thyroid and blood repertoires was quantified using the Morisita-Horn index. TCRdb reran the public reads through fastp at Q25 and MiXCR, keeping productive beta chains. Rows are combined by CDR3 protein, so each entry shows the most common genes and DNA. These V and J calls derive from TCRdb rather than the authors' analysis. In this sample the table shows about 370,000 distinct CDR3 sequences, roughly a sixth of which occur a single time. The leading ten clones occupy roughly 2.4% of the sample.

Hyperthyroidism was considered stable if no progression to ophthalmopathy occurred within 18 months of follow-up. The hyperthyroidism patients were 18 to 65 years old and newly diagnosed, with a disease duration of less than 2 months. Patients with other autoimmune diseases, uncontrolled infections, pregnancy or lactation were excluded from the study. Clinical symptoms, serum thyroxine, TRAb, thyroid ultrasound and orbital computed tomography formed the basis of the diagnosis. Ficoll-Paque density gradient centrifugation was used to isolate PBMCs from about 10 ml of fresh peripheral blood. Total RNA was extracted using Trizol reagent, and RNA quality was checked on an Agilent 2100 Bioanalyzer. This clonotype has ten or more counts. This receptor's antigen is unknown. Qualities for individual bases were not recorded, and no much larger clone is one base off. The cysteine opens and the phenylalanine closes a CDR3 of 15 amino acids. Left in the record is the CDR3 DNA by itself, 45 bases read in frame from the first base. CDR1 LNHDA and CDR2 SQIVND are derived from the germline V gene (reference sequence). Trimming accounts for 7 bases at V and 6 bases at J, while the number of junction bases matched to no gene is 11.

The sample was peripheral blood. The clonotype comes from an adult woman with stable Graves' hyperthyroidism. The receptor chain draws on TRBV19 and TRBJ2-5, with 10 bases matching TRBD2. CDR3 sequence: CASTTSGNSKKTQYF. The nucleotide sequence reads TGTGCCAGTACCACTAGCGGGAACTCCAAGAAGACCCAGTACTTC. Extended through the reference TRBV19 and TRBJ2-5 proteins, this CDR3 yields the full variable domain: DGGITQSPKYLFRKEGQNVTLSCEQNLNHDAMYWYRQDPGQGLRLIYYSQIVNDFQKGDIAEGYSVSREKKESFPLTVTSAQKNPTAFYLCASTTSGNSKKTQYFGPGTRLLVL.